This T cell receptor (beta chain) was sequenced in a study of T cell responses to AZD1222 COVID-19 vaccine. Study observations and caveats: Increased Spike-specific TCR breadth and depth were observed after two AZD1222 doses.

Profiled with immunoSEQ multiplex PCR; TCRdb holds only in-frame clones, not every one. Here the sample spans about 150,000 clones, over 90% being singletons. In the case of this clone: Its antigen is still unknown.

The length of the CDR3 is 15 residues. The V and J ends lost 3 bases and 5 bases, in that order; junction bases with no gene match: 1. The germline V gene encodes CDR1 SGHNT and CDR2 YYREEE (reference sequence). This sequence was found in an adult in good health. This chain links TRBV5-4 with TRBJ2-2, with 13 bases that match TRBD2. Source: peripheral blood, taken on day 0 of AZD1222 vaccination. Here the CDR3 DNA reads TGTGCCAGCAGCTCACTAGCGGGAGGGACCGGGGAGCTGTTTTTT. Translation gives CASSSLAGGTGELFF. The full variable domain, completed using reference TRBV5-4 and TRBJ2-2, is ETGVTQSPTHLIKTRGQQVTLRCSSQSGHNTVSWYQQALGQGPQFIFQYYREEENGRGNFPPRFSGLQFPNYSSELNVNALELDDSALYLCASSSLAGGTGELFFGEGSRLTVL.